This TCR beta chain was found in a study of blood T cell repertoires in COVID-19. At the level of the study: Both acute and convalescent COVID-19 samples were obtained from the United States, Italy and Spain.

The CDR3 is made up of 17 amino acids. The V and J ends lost 0 bases and 1 base, in that order; junction bases with no gene match: 5. In germline, CDR1 is MGHRA, CDR2 YSYEKL. TCRdb's copy holds only in-frame clones and misses some; the assay was immunoSEQ multiplex PCR. This sample has around 200,000 clones; 70% to 90% occur once, and the top ten carry approximately 11%. The specimen was peripheral blood. This TCR was sampled from a human donor with active or convalescent COVID-19. The donor label of this sample is uncertain. The chain couples TRBV4-1 to TRBJ1-1; 10 bases are shared with TRBD1. CDR3 in amino acids: CASSQDRQGARNTEAFF. In DNA, the CDR3 is TGCGCCAGCAGCCAAGATAGACAGGGGGCAAGGAACACTGAAGCTTTCTTT.